The following is a TCR beta chain sequence with its context. The antigen is unknown. An end of the junction differs from the germline gene, which may be a read error. These data come from a study of tumor and adjacent non-tumor tissue in lung cancer. In the study overall: Histology: under 15 adenocarcinoma, a couple of squamous cell carcinoma, 1 small cell lung cancer. Patients were aged roughly 31 to 76, 9 to 10 men and about 5 women, stage I to III. General study results and limits: Higher tumor TCR diversity was associated with shorter survival.

A modified ARM-PCR protocol with three rounds of nested PCR amplified TCRbeta. From the multiplex PCR reads, TCRdb called clonotypes with MiXCR, one entry per CDR3 protein. The sample yields 90,000 to 130,000 distinct CDR3 sequences, roughly 84% seen once. No cell sorting was done before RNA was extracted from the tissue. Germline lookup yields CDR1 SGHNT and CDR2 YENEEA. This CDR3 comprises 15 residues. The V and J genes are TRBV11-3 and TRBJ2-3; D gene unclear. This clonotype was sampled from a man between 65 and 85 years old with non-small cell lung cancer. The sample taken for sequencing was lung tumor tissue. CDR3 in amino acids: CASSPRHGATDTHYF. The CDR3 DNA is TGTGCCAGCAGCCCAAGACATGGAGCCACAGATACGCACTACTTT.